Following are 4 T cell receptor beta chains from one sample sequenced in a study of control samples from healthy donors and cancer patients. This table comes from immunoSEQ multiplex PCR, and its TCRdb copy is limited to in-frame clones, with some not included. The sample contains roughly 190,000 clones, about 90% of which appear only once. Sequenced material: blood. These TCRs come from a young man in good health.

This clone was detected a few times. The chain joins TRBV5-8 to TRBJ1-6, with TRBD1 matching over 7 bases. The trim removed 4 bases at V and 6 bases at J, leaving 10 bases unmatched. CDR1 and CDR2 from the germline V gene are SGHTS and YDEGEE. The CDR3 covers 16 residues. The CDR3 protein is CASSGRRQGINSPLHF. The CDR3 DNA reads TGTGCCAGCAGCGGACGTCGACAGGGAATTAATTCACCCCTCCACTTT.

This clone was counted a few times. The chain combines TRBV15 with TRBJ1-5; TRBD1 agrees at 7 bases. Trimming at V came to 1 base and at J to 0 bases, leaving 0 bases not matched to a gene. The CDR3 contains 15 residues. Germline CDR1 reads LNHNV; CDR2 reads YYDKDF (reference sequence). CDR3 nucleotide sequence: TGTGCCACCAGCAGAGGGGACAGTAGCAATCAGCCCCAGCATTTT. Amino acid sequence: CATSRGDSSNQPQHF.

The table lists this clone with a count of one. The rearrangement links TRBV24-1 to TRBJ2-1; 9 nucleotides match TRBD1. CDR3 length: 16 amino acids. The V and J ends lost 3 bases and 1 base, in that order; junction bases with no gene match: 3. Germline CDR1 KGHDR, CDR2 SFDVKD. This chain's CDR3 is CATSDAGTGSYNEQFF. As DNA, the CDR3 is TGTGCCACCAGTGATGCCGGGACAGGGTCCTACAATGAGCAGTTCTTC.

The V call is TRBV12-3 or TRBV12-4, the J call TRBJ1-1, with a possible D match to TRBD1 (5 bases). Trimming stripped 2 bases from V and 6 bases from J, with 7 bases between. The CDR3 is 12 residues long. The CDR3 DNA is TGTGCCAGCAGTTTATGGGGGGCTGAAGCTTTCTTT. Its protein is CASSLWGAEAFF.